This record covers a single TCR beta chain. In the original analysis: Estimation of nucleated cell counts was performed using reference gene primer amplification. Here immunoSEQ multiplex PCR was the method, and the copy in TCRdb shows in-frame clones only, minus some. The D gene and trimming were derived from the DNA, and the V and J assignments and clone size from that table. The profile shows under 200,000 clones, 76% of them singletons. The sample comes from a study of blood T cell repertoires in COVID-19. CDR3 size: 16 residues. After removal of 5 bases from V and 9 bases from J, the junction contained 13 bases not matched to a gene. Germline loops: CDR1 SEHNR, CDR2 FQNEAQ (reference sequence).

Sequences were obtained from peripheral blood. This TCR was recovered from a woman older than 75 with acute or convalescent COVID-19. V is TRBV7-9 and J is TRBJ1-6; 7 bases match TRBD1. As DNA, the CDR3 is TGTGCCAGCAGCCCTTGGTCACAGGGGTTGGCTTCACCCCTCCACTTT. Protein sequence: CASSPWSQGLASPLHF.